This T cell receptor (beta chain) was obtained from a study of T-cell memory formation after mild COVID-19. Whole-study context: There were largely donor-specific TCR clusters.

In the case of this clonotype: The antigen remains unidentified.

General observations from the study: Memory sampled before infection contained some responding clones, suggesting cross-reactive memory joined.

TCRdb recomputed calls from the 5' RACE reads with MiXCR, one row per CDR3 protein. The sample holds under 450,000 distinct CDR3 sequences, 20% to 25% seen once. The V end lost 3 bases, the J end lost 0 bases, and 12 bases lay between the germline ends. This CDR3 has 15 residues. Germline V gene lookup returns CDR1 SGHTA and CDR2 FQGNSA. This receptor was obtained from a man aged 18 to 30 who had mild COVID-19 (a few samples of this study predate the infection). Cell type and time point are not known. The rearrangement uses TRBV7-2 and TRBJ2-7; D uncertain. The specimen was PBMCs or a T cell subset sorted from them (not recorded which). CDR3: CASSFTVRSSYEQYF. The CDR3 DNA is TGTGCCAGCAGCTTTACAGTCAGGAGCTCCTACGAGCAGTACTTC. The whole variable domain, remainder taken from reference TRBV7-2 and TRBJ2-7, is GAGVSQSPSNKVTEKGKDVELRCDPISGHTALYWYRQSLGQGLEFLIYFQGNSAPDKSGLPSDRFSAERTGGSVSTLTIQRTQQEDSAVYLCASSFTVRSSYEQYFGPGTRLTVT.